This TCR beta chain was recovered during a study of Ad26.COV2.S vaccination and SARS-CoV-2 variants. The germline V gene has CDR1 GTSNPN and CDR2 SVGIG (reference sequence). There are 13 residues in the CDR3. The ends lost 7 bases at V and 5 bases at J; junction bases unmatched: 5. Stated treatment: about 20 received Ad26.COV2.S at low or high dose, single or two shots; several received placebo; per-sample allocation not given. At day 63 after the first vaccine or placebo injection, samples were drawn. The study used a vaccine consisting of an Ad26 vector that expressed Wuhan-strain SARS-CoV-2 spike. The study's findings and limits: Assessments of TCR breadth and depth may have underestimated the total T cell responses. Breadth measured for non-spike TCRs was similar across vaccine and placebo recipients.

Generated by immunoSEQ multiplex PCR, the TCRdb table keeps only in-frame clones and is missing some. Of approximately 420,000 clones in the sample, approximately 88% were seen once. With respect to this clone: The target antigen is unknown.

The chain is built from TRBV30 and TRBJ1-6; 7 bases are shared with TRBD1. The sample in question was peripheral blood, obtained in a trial of Ad26.COV2.S vaccine versus placebo. The receptor was derived from a person aged 18-65 years who received the Ad26.COV2.S COVID-19 vaccine or a placebo. As DNA, the CDR3 is TGTGCCTTAAACCAGGGGGATAATTCACCCCTCCACTTT. Protein: CALNQGDNSPLHF.